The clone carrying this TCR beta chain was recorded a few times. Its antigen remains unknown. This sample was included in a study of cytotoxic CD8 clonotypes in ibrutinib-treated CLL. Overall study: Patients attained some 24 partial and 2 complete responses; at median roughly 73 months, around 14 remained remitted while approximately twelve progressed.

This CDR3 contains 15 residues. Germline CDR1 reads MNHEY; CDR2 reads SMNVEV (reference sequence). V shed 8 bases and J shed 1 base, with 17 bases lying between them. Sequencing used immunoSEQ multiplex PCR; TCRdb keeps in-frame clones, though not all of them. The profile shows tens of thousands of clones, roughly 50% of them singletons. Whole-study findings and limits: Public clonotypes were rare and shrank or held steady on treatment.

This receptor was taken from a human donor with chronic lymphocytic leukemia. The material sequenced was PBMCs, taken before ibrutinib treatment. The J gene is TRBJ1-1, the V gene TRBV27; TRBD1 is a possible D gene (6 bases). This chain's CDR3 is CASHLHQGPNTEAFF. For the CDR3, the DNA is TGTGCCAGCCACCTGCACCAGGGGCCGAACACTGAAGCTTTCTTT.